The 7 T cell receptor beta chains below all came from one sample that was sequenced in a study of blood T cell repertoires in COVID-19. Data came from immunoSEQ multiplex PCR; TCRdb stores just in-frame clones and leaves some out. The table has about 89,000 clones, 81% seen once; the top ten hold about 10%. Sequencing was carried out using peripheral blood. The receptors shown here come from a woman of 80 years or more with acute or convalescent COVID-19.

The chain joins TRBV18 to TRBJ1-6, with TRBD1 matching over 7 bases. CDR3 length: 15 amino acids. V lost 9 bases to trimming and J lost 3 bases; unmatched junction nucleotides: 8. Germline V gene data show CDR1 as KGHSH and CDR2 as LQKENI. CDR3 loop: CASSTGTDYNSPLHF. The CDR3, as DNA: TGTGCCAGTTCAACAGGGACAGACTATAATTCACCCCTCCACTTT.

This clone was picked up one time. The rearrangement joins TRBV7-8 to TRBJ2-3; TRBD1 matches 9 bases. The CDR3 extends over 15 amino acids. V gave up 5 bases and J gave up 4 bases; unmatched junction bases: 7. Germline CDR1 reads SGHVS; CDR2 reads FQNEAQ. The CDR3 nucleotides read TGTGCCAGCAGCCGAGGGACAGGGATCCCAGATACGCAGTATTTT. This encodes CASSRGTGIPDTQYF.

In this sample, this clone turned up a few times. This chain connects TRBV11-2 to TRBJ1-4, with TRBD1 matching over 7 bases. Germline assignment: CDR1 SGHAT and CDR2 FQNNGV. V dropped 5 bases and J dropped 3; count of bases not matched to a gene: 9. The CDR3 spans 16 residues. This CDR3 is CASSINPGQPNEKLFF. DNA for the CDR3: TGTGCCAGCAGCATAAACCCGGGACAGCCTAATGAAAAACTGTTTTTT. Based on the CDR3 plus reference TRBV11-2 and TRBJ1-4, the full variable domain is EAGVAQSPRYKIIEKRQSVAFWCNPISGHATLYWYQQILGQGPKLLIQFQNNGVVDDSQLPKDRFSAERLKGVDSTLKIQPAKLEDSAVYLCASSINPGQPNEKLFFGSGTQLSVL.

The chain uses TRBV3-1 (or the pseudogene TRBV3-2) and TRBJ1-5; TRBD1 agrees at 9 bases. The CDR3 spans 19 residues. Germline CDR1 and CDR2: LGHDT and YNNKEL (reference sequence). Trimming removed 0 bases from V and 0 bases from J; junction bases left unmatched: 9. The CDR3 protein is CASSQDRRGQGHSNQPQHF. The DNA of the CDR3 is TGTGCCAGCAGCCAAGATAGACGGGGACAGGGTCATAGCAATCAGCCCCAGCATTTT.

The chain couples TRBV4-3 to TRBJ2-1, with 9 bases that match TRBD1. With 0 bases clipped from V and 4 bases from J, the junction kept 16 bases outside the gene matches. CDR1 is LGHNA and CDR2 is YSLEER in the germline V gene. The CDR3 sequence is 20 residues long. CDR3 sequence reads: CASSQDIRGTGPSRYNEQFF. The CDR3 DNA reads TGCGCCAGCAGCCAAGATATCCGAGGGACAGGGCCTTCCCGTTACAATGAGCAGTTCTTC.

This chain links TRBV28 with TRBJ1-1; D may be TRBD1 (5 bases). Trimming removed 3 bases from V and 5 bases from J, with 25 bases in between. The CDR3 sequence is 18 residues long. CDR1 is MDHEN, CDR2 SYDVKM, per germline. The CDR3 nucleotides are TGTGCCAGCAGTTTCGTGGGGCCAAGAGGGAGTGGGAGGACTGAAGCTTTCTTT. This gives the protein CASSFVGPRGSGRTEAFF.

V and J are TRBV4-3 and TRBJ1-2, with 8 nucleotides matching TRBD1. The germline V gene has CDR1 LGHNA and CDR2 YSLEER. The V segment lost 0 bases and the J segment 5 bases; nucleotides outside the gene matches: 8. The CDR3 covers 16 residues. In DNA form, the CDR3 reads TGCGCCAGCAGCCAAGACGTCCAGGGGGCAGATTATGGCTACACCTTC. This translates into CASSQDVQGADYGYTF.